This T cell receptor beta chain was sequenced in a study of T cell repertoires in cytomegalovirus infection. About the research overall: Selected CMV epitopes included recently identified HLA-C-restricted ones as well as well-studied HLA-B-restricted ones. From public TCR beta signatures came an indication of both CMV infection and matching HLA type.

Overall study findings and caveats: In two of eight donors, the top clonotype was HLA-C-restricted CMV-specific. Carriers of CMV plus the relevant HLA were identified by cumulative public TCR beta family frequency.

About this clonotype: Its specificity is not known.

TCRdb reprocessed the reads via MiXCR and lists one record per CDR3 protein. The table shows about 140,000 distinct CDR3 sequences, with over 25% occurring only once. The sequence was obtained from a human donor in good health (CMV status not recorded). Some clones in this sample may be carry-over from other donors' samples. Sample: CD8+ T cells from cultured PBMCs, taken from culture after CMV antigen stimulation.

The CDR3 DNA reads as TGTGCCAGCAGCCCACCCATAGCGGGAGCAAGCTACAATGAGCAGTTCTTC. Translation: CASSPPIAGASYNEQFF. The chain uses TRBV9 and TRBJ2-1, with TRBD2 identical over 9 bases. J was trimmed by 3 bases and V by 4 bases; bases with no gene match: 11. The germline V gene has CDR1 SGDLS and CDR2 YYNGEE. This CDR3 has 17 residues.